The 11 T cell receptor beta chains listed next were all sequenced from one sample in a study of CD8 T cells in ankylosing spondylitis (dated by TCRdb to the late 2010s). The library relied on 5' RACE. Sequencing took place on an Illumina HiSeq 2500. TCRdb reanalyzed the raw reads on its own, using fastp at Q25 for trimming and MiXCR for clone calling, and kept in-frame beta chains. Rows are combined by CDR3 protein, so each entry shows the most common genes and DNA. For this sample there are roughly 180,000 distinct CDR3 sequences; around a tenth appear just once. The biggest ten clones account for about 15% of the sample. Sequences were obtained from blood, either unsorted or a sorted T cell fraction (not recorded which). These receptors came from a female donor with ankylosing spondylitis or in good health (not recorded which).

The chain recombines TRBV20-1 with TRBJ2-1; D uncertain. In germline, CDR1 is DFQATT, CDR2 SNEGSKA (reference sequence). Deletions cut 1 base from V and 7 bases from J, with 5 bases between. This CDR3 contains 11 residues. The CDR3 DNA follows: TGCAGTGCTAGAGCCGCAAATGAGCAGTTCTTC. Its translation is CSARAANEQFF.

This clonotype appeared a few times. CDR3: CASSQGASCPFPLHF. The CDR3 DNA sequence: TGTGCCAGCAGTCAGGGGGCTTCCTGCCCTTTCCCCCTCCACTTT. The rearrangement links TRBV2 to TRBJ1-6, with TRBD1 matching 8 bases. V lost 5 bases, J lost 13 bases, and 13 bases stayed unmatched. CDR1 and CDR2 from the germline V gene are SNHLY and FYNNEI. The CDR3 has 15 residues.

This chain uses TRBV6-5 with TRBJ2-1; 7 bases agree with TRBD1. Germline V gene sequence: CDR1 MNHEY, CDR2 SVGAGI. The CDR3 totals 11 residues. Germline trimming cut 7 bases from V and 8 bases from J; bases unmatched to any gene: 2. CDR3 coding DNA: TGTGCCAGCAAGGGGGCCCATGAGCAGTTCTTC. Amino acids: CASKGAHEQFF.

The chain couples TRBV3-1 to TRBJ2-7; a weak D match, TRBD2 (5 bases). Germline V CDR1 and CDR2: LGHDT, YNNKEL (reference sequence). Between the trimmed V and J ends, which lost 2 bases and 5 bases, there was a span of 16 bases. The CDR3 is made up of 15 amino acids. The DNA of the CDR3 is TGTGCCAGCAGCCAACCCGGGAAGGCTAAGGACGAGCAGTACTTC. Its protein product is CASSQPGKAKDEQYF.

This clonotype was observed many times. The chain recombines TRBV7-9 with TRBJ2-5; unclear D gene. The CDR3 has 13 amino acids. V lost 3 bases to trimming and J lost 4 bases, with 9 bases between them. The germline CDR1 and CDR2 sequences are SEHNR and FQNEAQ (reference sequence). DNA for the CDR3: TGTGCCAGCAGCTTCACAGTTTCAGAGACCCAGTACTTC. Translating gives CASSFTVSETQYF.

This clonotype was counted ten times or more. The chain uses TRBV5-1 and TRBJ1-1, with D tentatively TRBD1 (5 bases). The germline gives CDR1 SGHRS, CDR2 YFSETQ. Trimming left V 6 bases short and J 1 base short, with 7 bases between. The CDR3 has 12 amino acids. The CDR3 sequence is CASTGQNTEAFF. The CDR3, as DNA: TGCGCCAGCACCGGACAGAACACTGAAGCTTTCTTT.

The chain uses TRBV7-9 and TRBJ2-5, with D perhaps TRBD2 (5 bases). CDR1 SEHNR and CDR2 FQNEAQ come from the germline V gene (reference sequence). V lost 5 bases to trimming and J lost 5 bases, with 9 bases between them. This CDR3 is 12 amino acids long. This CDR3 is CASSDYVETQYF. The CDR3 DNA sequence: TGTGCCAGCAGCGACTATGTGGAGACCCAGTACTTC.

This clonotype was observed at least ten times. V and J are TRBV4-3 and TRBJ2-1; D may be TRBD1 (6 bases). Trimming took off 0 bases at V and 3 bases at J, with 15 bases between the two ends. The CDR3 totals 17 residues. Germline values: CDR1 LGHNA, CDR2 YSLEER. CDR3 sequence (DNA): TGCGCCAGCAGCCAAGATCGGTCCAGGGGTTACTACAATGAGCAGTTCTTC. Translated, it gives CASSQDRSRGYYNEQFF.

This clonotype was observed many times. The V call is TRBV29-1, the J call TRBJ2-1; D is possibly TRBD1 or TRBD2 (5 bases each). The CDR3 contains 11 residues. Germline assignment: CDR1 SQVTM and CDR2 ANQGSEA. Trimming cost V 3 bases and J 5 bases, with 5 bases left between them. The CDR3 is CSVEGDNEQFF. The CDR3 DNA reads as TGCAGCGTTGAGGGGGACAATGAGCAGTTCTTC.

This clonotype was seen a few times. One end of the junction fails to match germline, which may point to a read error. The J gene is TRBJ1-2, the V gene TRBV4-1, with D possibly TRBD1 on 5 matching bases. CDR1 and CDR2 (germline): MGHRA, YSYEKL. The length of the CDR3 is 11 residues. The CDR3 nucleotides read TGCGCCAGCGGGCCTACGGGGCGGCTTAACTTC. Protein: CASGPTGRLNF.

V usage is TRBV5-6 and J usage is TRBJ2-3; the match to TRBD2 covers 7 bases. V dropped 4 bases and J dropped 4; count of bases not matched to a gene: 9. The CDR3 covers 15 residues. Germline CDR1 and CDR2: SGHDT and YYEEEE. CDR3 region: CASSPGLADSDTQYF. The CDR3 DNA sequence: TGTGCCAGCAGCCCCGGGCTAGCGGACTCAGATACGCAGTATTTT.